The 14 T cell receptor beta chains below all came from one sample that was sequenced in a study of blood T cell repertoires in COVID-19. TCRdb keeps only in-frame clones here, not all; method: immunoSEQ multiplex PCR. Among tens of thousands of clones listed, approximately 80% were seen once. What was sequenced was peripheral blood. The receptors were sampled from a man in his 60s with acute or convalescent COVID-19.

This sequence joins TRBV12-3 or TRBV12-4 and TRBJ1-2, with TRBD1 identical over 8 bases. CDR3 length: 13 amino acids. With V trimmed by 6 bases and J by 8 bases, 8 bases remained unmatched. CDR3 residues: CASSYDRGDGYTF. CDR3 in DNA: TGTGCCAGCAGCTACGACAGGGGAGACGGCTACACCTTC.

CDR3 in DNA: TGTGCCAGCAGCTTGGCTCGGGTCGATTATGGCTACACCTTC. Its protein product is CASSLARVDYGYTF. The chain employs TRBV6-5 and TRBJ1-2; no definite D call. The CDR3 consists of 14 residues. Germline V gives CDR1 MNHEY, CDR2 SVGAGI. Trimming removed 6 bases at V and 5 bases at J, with 16 bases between.

V gene TRBV5-1 combines with J gene TRBJ2-3, with D tentatively TRBD2 (7 bases). CDR1 SGHRS and CDR2 YFSETQ come from the germline V gene. The CDR3 is made up of 15 amino acids. Trimming removed 0 bases at V and 4 bases at J, with 12 bases between. As DNA, the CDR3 is TGCGCCAGCAGCTTGGTGGCGGGGGCGGCAGATACGCAGTATTTT. Its translation: CASSLVAGAADTQYF. The whole variable domain, remainder taken from reference TRBV5-1 and TRBJ2-3, is KAGVTQTPRYLIKTRGQQVTLSCSPISGHRSVSWYQQTPGQGLQFLFEYFSETQRNKGNFPGRFSGRQFSNSRSEMNVSTLELGDSALYLCASSLVAGAADTQYFGPGTRLTVL.

CDR3 sequence: CASSLWGQSSTDTQYF. The CDR3 nucleotides read TGTGCCAGCAGTTTATGGGGCCAGAGCAGCACAGATACGCAGTATTTT. This chain uses TRBV28 with TRBJ2-3; no clear D. The CDR3 runs 16 residues. In germline, CDR1 is MDHEN, CDR2 SYDVKM. The ends were cut back, 0 bases at V and 0 bases at J, with 10 bases in the middle.

The chain is built from TRBV3-1 (or the pseudogene TRBV3-2) and TRBJ2-7; 10 bases are a match to TRBD2. This CDR3 spans 13 amino acids. Per the germline V gene, CDR1 is LGHDT and CDR2 is YNNKEL (reference sequence). Trimming cost V 2 bases and J 7 bases; bases outside gene matches: 2. CDR3 residues: CASSQRTSGEQYF. The CDR3 bases are TGTGCCAGCAGCCAAAGGACTAGCGGAGAGCAGTACTTC.

This chain uses TRBV6-1 with TRBJ1-1; TRBD1 is a possible D gene (6 bases). The CDR3 loop spans 14 amino acids. Germline V gives CDR1 MNHNS, CDR2 SASEGT. V lost 3 bases and J lost 5, with 13 bases in between. Written as DNA, the CDR3 is TGTGCCAGCAGTGATTATACAGGGAGAACTGAAGCTTTCTTT. Translation: CASSDYTGRTEAFF.

V usage is TRBV18 and J usage is TRBJ1-1; TRBD1 is a possible D gene (5 bases). Germline assignment: CDR1 KGHSH and CDR2 LQKENI. The CDR3 is 14 amino acids. Trimming took off 3 bases at V and 3 bases at J, with 11 bases between the two ends. CDR3 in amino acids: CASSPSGADTEAFF. For the CDR3, the DNA is TGTGCCAGCTCACCGTCTGGGGCGGACACTGAAGCTTTCTTT.

This clone was detected once. The gene calls are TRBV6-2 or TRBV6-3 and TRBJ1-6; D not resolved. Germline CDR1 reads MNHEY; CDR2 reads SVGEGT. The CDR3 runs to 13 residues. Deletions cut 5 bases from V and 10 bases from J, with 12 bases between. The chain's CDR3 is CASSRGRGSPLHF. The DNA of the CDR3 is TGTGCCAGCAGTCGAGGAAGAGGGTCACCCCTCCACTTT.

The chain couples TRBV2 to TRBJ1-1; 7 bases line up with TRBD1. The CDR3 has 15 residues. Germline V lookup: CDR1 SNHLY, CDR2 FYNNEI. Trimming removed 6 bases from V and 2 bases from J; junction bases left unmatched: 9. CDR3 DNA sequence: TGTGCCAGCAGCCGATCGGGACAGATAAACACTGAAGCTTTCTTT. Its protein is CASSRSGQINTEAFF. Full variable domain (outside the CDR3, taken from reference TRBV2 and TRBJ1-1): EPEVTQTPSHQVTQMGQEVILRCVPISNHLYFYWYRQILGQKVEFLVSFYNNEISEKSEIFDDQFSVERPDGSNFTLKIRSTKLEDSAMYFCASSRSGQINTEAFFGQGTRLTVV.

This chain connects TRBV7-2 to TRBJ2-1, with a weak D call TRBD1 (6 bases). The germline V gene has CDR1 SGHTA and CDR2 FQGNSA. The CDR3 length is 15 residues. With 6 bases removed from V and 0 bases from J, the gap between germline ends came to 12 bases. CDR3 bases: TGTGCCAGCAGGCCGGGACAAAGCTCCTACAATGAGCAGTTCTTC. Translation gives CASRPGQSSYNEQFF.

The chain couples TRBV19 to TRBJ1-5, with D possibly TRBD1 on 5 matching bases. V lost 5 bases to trimming and J lost 0 bases, with 23 bases between them. The CDR3 sequence is 19 residues long. The germline CDR1 and CDR2 sequences are LNHDA and SQIVND (reference sequence). This CDR3 reads CASSSWGRQAKHSNQPQHF. In DNA, the CDR3 is TGTGCCAGTAGTTCGTGGGGGAGGCAGGCCAAACATAGCAATCAGCCCCAGCATTTT.

In DNA form, the CDR3 reads TGTGCCAGCAGTGTTCGGGGGGCCTACAATGAGCAGTTCTTC. It encodes CASSVRGAYNEQFF. The rearrangement uses TRBV2 and TRBJ2-1; 7 bases are a match to TRBD2. CDR3 size: 14 residues. The V gene end was trimmed by 4 bases and the J gene end by 2 bases; junction bases not matched to a gene: 2. Germline lookup yields CDR1 SNHLY and CDR2 FYNNEI.

The V and J genes are TRBV7-2 and TRBJ1-1; weak D call: TRBD1 (6 bases). With 1 base removed from V and 1 base from J, the gap between germline ends came to 10 bases. Germline V gene lookup returns CDR1 SGHTA and CDR2 FQGNSA. This CDR3 spans 15 amino acids. DNA for the CDR3: TGTGCCAGCAGCTTAGGTGTAGGGGGGAACACTGAAGCTTTCTTT. This translates into CASSLGVGGNTEAFF.

The rearrangement links TRBV4-3 to TRBJ2-7; TRBD2 aligns across 11 bases. The germline V gene encodes CDR1 LGHNA and CDR2 YSLEER. The CDR3 contains 15 residues. The trim removed 4 bases at V and 2 bases at J, leaving 4 bases unmatched. DNA for the CDR3: TGCGCCAGCAGCCCGGGACTAGCGGACCCCTACGAGCAGTACTTC. This translates into CASSPGLADPYEQYF.